This T cell receptor (beta chain) was recorded in a study of graft-versus-host responses after intestinal transplantation. A word on this clone: Its antigen is not identified.

Sequenced by immunoSEQ multiplex PCR; TCRdb stores in-frame clones only, minus some. The sample lists roughly 99,000 clones; approximately 90% were seen once. The TCR sequence derives from a human donor who was the organ donor for an intestinal transplant. The sample was unstimulated CD8+ T cells sorted from spleen or lymph node cells, taken before transplant.

The CDR3: CASSSLPGGVYGYTF. CDR3 sequence (DNA): TGTGCCAGCAGTTCCCTGCCAGGGGGAGTCTATGGCTACACCTTC. This chain connects TRBV27 to TRBJ1-2; 7 bases map to TRBD1. Trimming cost V 4 bases and J 4 bases; bases outside gene matches: 9. CDR3 size: 15 residues. Per germline, CDR1 MNHEY and CDR2 SMNVEV (reference sequence).